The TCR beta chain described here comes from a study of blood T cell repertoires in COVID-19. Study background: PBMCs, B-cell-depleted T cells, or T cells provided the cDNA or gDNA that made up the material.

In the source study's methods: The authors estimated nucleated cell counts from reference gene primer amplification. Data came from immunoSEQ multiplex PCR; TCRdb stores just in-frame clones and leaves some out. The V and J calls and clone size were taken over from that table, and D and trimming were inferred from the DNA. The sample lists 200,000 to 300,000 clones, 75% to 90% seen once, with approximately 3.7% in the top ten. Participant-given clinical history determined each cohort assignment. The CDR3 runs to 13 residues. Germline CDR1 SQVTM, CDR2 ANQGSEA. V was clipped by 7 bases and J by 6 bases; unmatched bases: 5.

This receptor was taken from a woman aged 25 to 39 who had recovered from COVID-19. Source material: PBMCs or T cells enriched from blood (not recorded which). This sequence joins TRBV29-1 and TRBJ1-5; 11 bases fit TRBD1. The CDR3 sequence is CSAGQGAGQPQHF. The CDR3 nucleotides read TGCAGCGCCGGACAGGGGGCTGGTCAGCCCCAGCATTTT. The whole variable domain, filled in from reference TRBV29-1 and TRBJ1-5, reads SAVISQKPSRDICQRGTSLTIQCQVDSQVTMMFWYRQQPGQSLTLIATANQGSEATYESGFVIDKFPISRPNLTFSTLTVSNMSPEDSSIYLCSAGQGAGQPQHFGDGTRLSIL.